This T cell receptor (beta chain) was captured in a study of T-cell reconstitution after alpha-beta-depleted transplantation in children. As it was prepared, the TCRbeta library received unique molecular identifiers. TCRdb passed the PCR reads through MiXCR, listing each CDR3 protein once. Counted here are just over 950,000 distinct CDR3 sequences, roughly 29% occurring once; the ten biggest clones make up about 28%. The CDR3 loop spans 12 amino acids. The germline gives CDR1 KGHSH, CDR2 LQKENI. The ends were cut back, 6 bases at V and 8 bases at J, with 11 bases in the middle. The rearrangement links TRBV18 to TRBJ2-4; no definite D call. The source material was PBMCs, mostly from graft donor cells, sampled 360 days after TCRalphabeta/CD19-depleted stem cell transplant. The origin of this receptor is a boy younger than two who had a stem cell transplant for SCID, so the T cells may come from the graft donor. In nucleotides, the CDR3 is TGTGCCAGCTCCCAGGCTCTAGACATTCAGTACTTC. Protein: CASSQALDIQYF.